This TCR beta chain derives from a study of T cell repertoires in cytomegalovirus infection. About the study: Well-studied HLA-B-restricted CMV epitopes were used in the study alongside recently identified HLA-C-restricted ones. In public TCR beta signatures, there were indications of both CMV infection and matching HLA type.

Study-level findings and limits: Cumulative frequency of public TCR beta families picked out carriers of CMV plus the relevant HLA. The ex vivo response was dominated by HLA-C-restricted CMV-specific TCR beta clonotypes.

Per the germline V gene, CDR1 is MNHNS and CDR2 is SASEGT. This CDR3 has 15 amino acids. The V gene lost 2 bases and the J gene lost 5 bases, with 16 bases spanning the gap. As concerns this clonotype: As yet, its antigen is unknown.

TCRdb fed the reads into MiXCR, producing one record per CDR3 protein. The table shows about 890,000 distinct CDR3 sequences, with about 33% occurring only once. The source of this sequence is a human donor in good health (CMV status not recorded). Some clones in this sample may be carry-over from other donors' samples. The sample was cultured CD8+ T cells from PBMCs, taken from culture after CMV antigen stimulation. The V gene is TRBV6-1, the J gene TRBJ2-7; unclear D gene. This chain's CDR3 is CASSELPRSPNEQYV. Written as DNA, the CDR3 is TGTGCCAGCAGTGAACTTCCCCGGAGCCCAAACGAGCAGTACGTC.